Listed here are 30 T cell receptor beta chains from one sample, sequenced in a study of blood T cell repertoires in COVID-19. Assay used: immunoSEQ multiplex PCR; TCRdb lists only in-frame clones, some missing. Here the sample spans 250,000 or so clones, approximately 85% being singletons. What was sequenced was PBMCs or T cells enriched from blood (not recorded which). The receptor set was obtained from a woman aged 45-65 years who had recovered from COVID-19.

Details on this clone: The junction departs from the called germline gene at one end, perhaps through a read error. This chain links TRBV28 with TRBJ2-7; 7 nucleotides align to TRBD1. CDR1 is MDHEN, CDR2 SYDVKM, per germline. CDR3 length equals 12 residues. The CDR3 DNA reads as TGTGCCAGCAGGGGCACCGGGACACCACAGGGGTTC. Its protein product is CASRGTGTPQGF.

A word on this clone: Other DNA sequences within the sample encode an identical CDR3. The rearrangement uses TRBV6-1 and TRBJ1-1, with 8 bases that match TRBD1. Germline assignment: CDR1 MNHNS and CDR2 SASEGT. The trim removed 1 base at V and 3 bases at J, leaving 1 base unmatched. The CDR3 totals 14 residues. The CDR3 DNA is TGTGCCAGCAGTGAAGACAGGGGGGACACTGAAGCTTTCTTT. Translation: CASSEDRGDTEAFF.

V gene TRBV4-1 combines with J gene TRBJ2-5; 7 bases fit TRBD2. This CDR3 is built from 15 residues. Per the germline V gene, CDR1 is MGHRA and CDR2 is YSYEKL. V lost 1 base and J lost 2; bases outside the gene matches: 4. The DNA for the CDR3 is TGCGCCAGCAGCCAAGGAGGGAGGGGACAAGAGACCCAGTACTTC. It codes for CASSQGGRGQETQYF.

This clone was seen once. The V call is TRBV18, the J call TRBJ1-1; a possible D gene is TRBD1 (6 bases). CDR3 length: 15 amino acids. The germline V gene encodes CDR1 KGHSH and CDR2 LQKENI. Trimming took 2 bases from V and 6 from J, leaving 16 bases between them. The CDR3 here is CASSPVNGPGAEAFF. CDR3 DNA sequence: TGTGCCAGCTCACCAGTAAATGGCCCAGGGGCTGAAGCTTTCTTT.

V and J are TRBV20-1 and TRBJ2-5, with 8 bases identical to TRBD2. The V segment lost 5 bases and the J segment 7 bases; nucleotides outside the gene matches: 3. The CDR3 extends over 11 amino acids. The germline V gene has CDR1 DFQATT and CDR2 SNEGSKA (reference sequence). This CDR3 reads CSALLAGTQYF. Written as DNA, the CDR3 is TGCAGTGCTTTGCTAGCGGGGACCCAGTACTTC.

This chain joins TRBV19 and TRBJ1-2; the match to TRBD1 covers 8 bases. This CDR3 is 15 amino acids long. The V segment lost 7 bases and the J segment 3 bases; nucleotides outside the gene matches: 10. Germline assignment: CDR1 LNHDA and CDR2 SQIVND (reference sequence). This CDR3 reads CASNGQGGSDYGYTF. Here the CDR3 DNA reads TGTGCCAGTAATGGACAGGGAGGTTCAGACTATGGCTACACCTTC.

The chain is built from TRBV2 and TRBJ2-7; maybe TRBD2 (5 bases). CDR1 SNHLY and CDR2 FYNNEI come from the germline V gene. This CDR3 is 12 amino acids long. Trimming removed 5 bases from V and 2 bases from J, with 7 bases in between. CDR3 nucleotide sequence: TGTGCCAGCAGTTTGACTACCTACGAGCAGTACTTC. Its protein is CASSLTTYEQYF.

This chain uses TRBV2 with TRBJ1-5, with 8 bases matching TRBD1. Germline V gene sequence: CDR1 SNHLY, CDR2 FYNNEI. The CDR3 extends over 16 amino acids. Trimming took 7 bases from V and 4 from J; bases not matched to a gene: 12. DNA of the CDR3: TGTGCCAGCAATGCAGGGGGCGATCTGGGGAATCAGCCCCAGCATTTT. It specifies CASNAGGDLGNQPQHF.

The V and J genes are TRBV6-2 or TRBV6-3 and TRBJ1-1; D remains ambiguous. The CDR3 sequence is 14 residues long. Trimming removed 4 bases at V and 3 bases at J, with 12 bases between. From germline, CDR1 is MNHEY and CDR2 SVGEGT. CDR3 residues: CASSSRREHTEAFF. In DNA, the CDR3 is TGTGCCAGCAGTTCCCGCCGGGAGCACACTGAAGCTTTCTTT.

CDR3 protein: CASSLPPSGLAGSISYNEQFF. Written as DNA, the CDR3 is TGTGCCAGCAGCTTACCACCTTCGGGACTAGCGGGCAGCATTTCCTACAATGAGCAGTTCTTC. The V call is TRBV7-6, the J call TRBJ2-1; 12 bases are shared with TRBD2. This CDR3 spans 21 amino acids. The germline gives CDR1 SGHVS, CDR2 FNYEAQ. V was pared by 2 bases and J by 1 base, with 15 bases of the junction left unmatched. Supplemented by reference TRBV7-6 and TRBJ2-1, the full variable domain reads GAGVSQSPRYKVTKRGQDVALRCDPISGHVSLYWYRQALGQGPEFLTYFNYEAQQDKSGLPNDRFSAERPEGSISTLTIQRTEQRDSAMYRCASSLPPSGLAGSISYNEQFFGPGTRLTVL.

The rearrangement links TRBV29-1 to TRBJ2-5; 7 bases fit TRBD2. CDR3 length: 14 residues. The germline gives CDR1 SQVTM, CDR2 ANQGSEA. V was clipped by 2 bases and J by 5 bases; unmatched bases: 8. The chain's CDR3 is CSVELLKRDETQYF. DNA of the CDR3: TGCAGCGTTGAACTTCTGAAGCGGGATGAGACCCAGTACTTC.

The sample holds one count of this clone. The chain recombines TRBV6-5 with TRBJ2-5; 8 nucleotides line up with TRBD1. Germline loops: CDR1 MNHEY, CDR2 SVGAGI. This CDR3 is built from 13 residues. Trimming at V came to 8 bases and at J to 5 bases, leaving 7 bases not matched to a gene. CDR3 loop: CASSWTGTETQYF. CDR3 nucleotide sequence: TGTGCCAGCTCCTGGACAGGGACGGAGACCCAGTACTTC.

The chain links TRBV7-9 to TRBJ2-2; maybe TRBD1 (6 bases). Germline V gene lookup returns CDR1 SEHNR and CDR2 FQNEAQ (reference sequence). V was trimmed by 3 bases and J by 3 bases, leaving 14 bases between them. This CDR3 has 16 amino acids. The CDR3 nucleotides read TGTGCCAGCAGCTTCCTTAACAGGGTACACACCGGGGAGCTGTTTTTT. Amino acids: CASSFLNRVHTGELFF.

This clone was found once. The chain combines TRBV30 with TRBJ1-3; D is unresolved. CDR1 GTSNPN and CDR2 SVGIG come from the germline V gene (reference sequence). Trimming stripped 3 bases from V and 0 bases from J, with 15 bases between. The CDR3 loop spans 16 amino acids. The CDR3 loop is CAWRRWQTSSGNTIYF. The CDR3 DNA is TGTGCCTGGAGGAGATGGCAGACATCCTCTGGAAACACCATATATTTT.

The gene calls are TRBV4-3 and TRBJ1-4; D uncertain. Germline CDR1 LGHNA, CDR2 YSLEER. There are 14 residues in the CDR3. V dropped 1 base and J dropped 6 bases, with 9 bases sitting between them. CDR3 protein: CASSQVGRDEKLFF. The CDR3 DNA is TGCGCCAGCAGCCAAGTGGGGAGGGATGAAAAACTGTTTTTT.

Here the CDR3 DNA reads TGTGCCAGCAGCCAGGGGCCGGGGCCCAATCAGCCCCAGCATTTT. Encoded protein: CASSQGPGPNQPQHF. The rearrangement links TRBV7-9 to TRBJ1-5; D is possibly TRBD1 (6 bases). The CDR3 sequence is 15 residues long. Germline CDR1 and CDR2: SEHNR and FQNEAQ (reference sequence). Trimming stripped 5 bases from V and 3 bases from J, with 14 bases between.

The J gene is TRBJ1-1, the V gene TRBV5-1; D might be TRBD1 (5 bases). Germline V CDR1 and CDR2: SGHRS, YFSETQ. The V and J ends lost 1 base and 0 bases respectively, with 13 bases between them. The CDR3 covers 16 residues. CDR3 sequence: CASSLRWAGLNTEAFF. The CDR3 DNA sequence: TGCGCCAGCAGCTTGAGGTGGGCGGGGCTGAACACTGAAGCTTTCTTT. The whole variable domain, remainder taken from reference TRBV5-1 and TRBJ1-1, is KAGVTQTPRYLIKTRGQQVTLSCSPISGHRSVSWYQQTPGQGLQFLFEYFSETQRNKGNFPGRFSGRQFSNSRSEMNVSTLELGDSALYLCASSLRWAGLNTEAFFGQGTRLTVV.

The rearrangement links TRBV7-2 to TRBJ2-5, with a possible D match to TRBD1 (6 bases). Germline V CDR1 and CDR2: SGHTA, FQGNSA. V lost 5 bases to trimming and J lost 2 bases, with 18 bases between them. This CDR3 spans 16 amino acids. CDR3 sequence (DNA): TGTGCCAGCAGCCGCCCTGGACAGCCGGGACAAGAGACCCAGTACTTC. Its protein product is CASSRPGQPGQETQYF.

The gene calls are TRBV7-8 and TRBJ2-2; a possible D gene is TRBD1 (7 bases). The germline V gene has CDR1 SGHVS and CDR2 FQNEAQ. The CDR3 covers 17 residues. Trimming removed 8 bases at V and 4 bases at J, with 23 bases between. The CDR3 protein is CASVPGGKRGSTGELFF. DNA of the CDR3: TGTGCCAGCGTACCAGGGGGGAAAAGGGGGAGCACCGGGGAGCTGTTTTTT.

V gene TRBV2 combines with J gene TRBJ2-1; 8 nucleotides match TRBD2. V gave up 10 bases and J gave up 9 bases; unmatched junction bases: 8. This CDR3 comprises 12 residues. The germline gives CDR1 SNHLY, CDR2 FYNNEI. CDR3 nucleotides: TGTGCCACCCGGGGAGCGGGAGCTGAGCAGTTCTTC. This sequence encodes CATRGAGAEQFF.

V is TRBV10-2 and J is TRBJ1-3, with D unresolved. The V end lost 5 bases, the J end lost 0 bases, and 11 bases lay between the germline ends. Germline loops: CDR1 WSHSY, CDR2 SAAADI. CDR3 size: 15 residues. The CDR3 DNA is TGCGCCAGCAGTTCGGACGGGAGCTCTGGAAACACCATATATTTT. It codes for CASSSDGSSGNTIYF.

This sequence joins TRBV28 and TRBJ1-2; D is undetermined. Trimming left V 4 bases short and J 0 bases short, with 9 bases between. The CDR3 length is 14 residues. CDR1 is MDHEN, CDR2 SYDVKM, per germline. CDR3 amino acids: CASSSSFPNYGYTF. CDR3 DNA sequence: TGTGCCAGCAGTTCATCATTTCCTAACTATGGCTACACCTTC.

The chain joins TRBV2 to TRBJ2-2, with TRBD1 identical over 10 bases. This CDR3 has 14 amino acids. Germline trimming cut 8 bases from V and 5 bases from J; bases unmatched to any gene: 5. CDR1 and CDR2 (germline): SNHLY, FYNNEI. CDR3 in amino acids: CASSRDRGTGELFF. As DNA, the CDR3 is TGTGCCAGCTCTCGGGACAGGGGTACCGGGGAGCTGTTTTTT.

This clone was seen once. The chain is built from TRBV9 and TRBJ2-1; 11 bases are shared with TRBD2. Germline V CDR1 and CDR2: SGDLS, YYNGEE. V lost 3 bases and J lost 9; bases outside the gene matches: 5. The CDR3 has 14 residues. CDR3 bases: TGTGCCAGCAGCGGACTAGCGGGGAGAAGTGAGCAGTTCTTC. Encoded protein: CASSGLAGRSEQFF.

This clone was seen just once. Here the CDR3 DNA reads TGCGCCAGCAGCCACCCCCAGCGGCTTCGGGAGACCCAGTACTTC. This codes for CASSHPQRLRETQYF. The rearrangement uses TRBV4-1 and TRBJ2-5, with a weak D call TRBD2 (5 bases). V was trimmed by 3 bases and J by 5 bases, leaving 16 bases between them. This CDR3 region has 15 residues. The germline V gene has CDR1 MGHRA and CDR2 YSYEKL.

The chain is built from TRBV10-2 and TRBJ1-4; no clear D. V dropped 7 bases and J dropped 0 bases, with 9 bases sitting between them. The CDR3 runs to 14 residues. Germline loops: CDR1 WSHSY, CDR2 SAAADI. CDR3 in DNA: TGCGCCAGCATGTCGTCTGCAACTAATGAAAAACTGTTTTTT. This translates into CASMSSATNEKLFF.

The chain couples TRBV4-2 to TRBJ2-5; TRBD2 matches at 16 bases. The CDR3 loop spans 17 amino acids. V was clipped by 4 bases and J by 5 bases; unmatched bases: 7. Germline CDR1 LGHNA, CDR2 YNFKEQ. The CDR3 coding sequence is TGTGCCAGCAGCCTAGGGACTAGCGGGAGGGCCGTTGAGACCCAGTACTTC. It specifies CASSLGTSGRAVETQYF.

The chain carries TRBV9 and TRBJ1-4, with 10 bases lining up with TRBD1. The CDR3 spans 15 residues. Germline CDR1 is SGDLS and CDR2 is YYNGEE. V shed 1 base and J 8 bases; nucleotides not matched to a gene: 5. The CDR3 bases are TGTGCCAGCAGCGTATCGGGACAGGGGAAAGAAAAACTGTTTTTT. This encodes CASSVSGQGKEKLFF. Variable domain in full (rest from reference TRBV9 and TRBJ1-4): DSGVTQTPKHLITATGQRVTLRCSPRSGDLSVYWYQQSLDQGLQFLIQYYNGEERAKGNILERFSAQQFPDLHSELNLSSLELGDSALYFCASSVSGQGKEKLFFGSGTQLSVL.

The chain joins TRBV5-6 to TRBJ1-5, with D perhaps matching TRBD1 (5 bases). CDR3 size: 16 residues. V lost 1 base and J lost 3, with 14 bases in between. Germline V gene sequence: CDR1 SGHDT, CDR2 YYEEEE. DNA of the CDR3: TGTGCCAGCAGCTTGATGGACACGAGTTTCAATCAGCCCCAGCATTTT. Encoded protein: CASSLMDTSFNQPQHF.

V is TRBV7-6 and J is TRBJ1-2; D is unclear. V lost 4 bases to trimming and J lost 3 bases, with 18 bases between them. The germline gives CDR1 SGHVS, CDR2 FNYEAQ. The CDR3 loop spans 16 amino acids. CDR3 in DNA: TGTGCCAGCAGCTCCAACCTCGATAGCTCCTACTATGGCTACACCTTC. Protein sequence: CASSSNLDSSYYGYTF. The full variable domain, completed using reference TRBV7-6 and TRBJ1-2, is GAGVSQSPRYKVTKRGQDVALRCDPISGHVSLYWYRQALGQGPEFLTYFNYEAQQDKSGLPNDRFSAERPEGSISTLTIQRTEQRDSAMYRCASSSNLDSSYYGYTFGSGTRLTVV.